A selection of T cell receptor beta chains follows, all from one sample in a study of CD8 T cells in Susac syndrome. TCRdb re-analysed the immunoSEQ multiplex PCR reads in MiXCR, keeping a single row per CDR3 protein. The data contain approximately 170,000 distinct CDR3 sequences, 92% of them singletons. Sequencing was performed on CD4+ T cells from PBMCs. The receptors come from a human donor in good health. CDR3s include the opening cysteine and the closing phenylalanine or tryptophan. D genes are given only for firm matches. Rows give clone size only sometimes, using once, few, many, or a class for an expanded clone.

J gene	clone size	V gene	D gene	CDR3 protein	CDR3 DNA
TRBJ2-1	-	TRBV29-1	-	CSLRETAVGDEQFF	TGCAGCCTTAGAGAGACCGCCGTGGGGGACGAGCAGTTCTTC
TRBJ2-7	-	TRBV6-1	-	CASSVTGSHEQYF	TGTGCCAGCAGTGTTACAGGGAGCCACGAGCAGTACTTC
TRBJ2-7	-	TRBV10-1	-	CASSEGESYEQYF	TGCGCCAGCAGTGAAGGGGAATCCTACGAGCAGTACTTC
TRBJ2-7	-	TRBV29-1	TRBD2	CSVGLAGPYEQYF	TGCAGCGTTGGACTAGCGGGACCCTACGAGCAGTACTTC
TRBJ1-1	-	TRBV6-2/TRBV6-3	-	CASSYWREKAFF	TGTGCCAGCAGTTACTGGAGAGAGAAAGCTTTCTTT
TRBJ2-5	-	TRBV30	-	CAWRQSGTPKGTQYF	TGTGCCTGGAGACAAAGTGGGACACCTAAGGGGACCCAGTACTTC
TRBJ2-7	-	TRBV18	-	CASSPTIGDYEQYF	TGTGCCAGCTCACCCACAATCGGGGACTACGAGCAGTACTTC
TRBJ2-3	-	TRBV7-2	TRBD2	CASSRSGVLSQYF	TGTGCCAGCAGCCGTAGCGGGGTCTTGTCGCAGTATTTT
TRBJ2-1	-	TRBV10-1	-	CASSSGPQGSNEQFF	TGCGCCAGCAGTTCGGGACCCCAGGGATCCAATGAGCAGTTCTTC
TRBJ1-2	-	TRBV27	-	CASSLFVPQGLHGYTF	TGTGCCAGCAGTTTATTCGTCCCGCAGGGGTTACATGGCTACACCTTC
TRBJ1-6	-	TRBV5-1	-	CASSLEGQEPLHF	TGCGCCAGCAGCTTAGAGGGTCAGGAGCCCCTCCACTTT
TRBJ2-2	few	TRBV28	-	CASSSYTGELFF	TGTGCCAGCAGTTCTTATACCGGGGAGCTGTTTTTT
TRBJ1-1	once	TRBV20-1	-	CSASGTMDSEAFF	TGCAGTGCTAGCGGGACAATGGATTCGGAAGCTTTCTTT
TRBJ1-1	-	TRBV19	-	CASIGSTRGGVTEAFF	TGTGCCAGTATCGGAAGCACCAGAGGGGGAGTCACTGAAGCTTTCTTT
TRBJ1-5	-	TRBV7-9	-	CASSLGSGGADNQPQHF	TGTGCCAGCAGCTTAGGATCGGGGGGCGCGGACAATCAGCCCCAGCATTTT
TRBJ2-5	-	TRBV25-1	TRBD1	CASSEMGQGWREAQYF	TGTGCCAGCAGTGAAATGGGACAGGGTTGGCGAGAGGCCCAGTACTTC
TRBJ2-3	-	TRBV20-1	-	CSAGGLNTQYF	TGCAGTGCTGGGGGCTTAAATACGCAGTATTTT
TRBJ1-3	-	TRBV10-3	-	CAIRGSRSGNTIYF	TGTGCCATCCGTGGCAGCCGCTCTGGAAACACCATATATTTT
TRBJ2-7	-	TRBV5-1	TRBD1	CASSPRGGNGEQYF	TGCGCCAGCAGCCCCAGAGGGGGCAACGGCGAGCAGTACTTC
TRBJ2-7	-	TRBV5-1	TRBD1	CASSFSPGQTSYEQYF	TGCGCCAGCAGCTTTTCCCCGGGACAGACATCCTACGAGCAGTACTTC
TRBJ1-3	-	TRBV4-3	-	CASSQGEGQGSRNTIYF	TGCGCCAGCAGCCAAGGAGAAGGGCAGGGTTCAAGAAACACCATATATTTT
TRBJ2-5	-	TRBV6-6	-	CASSYGTRETQYF	TGTGCCAGCAGTTACGGGACCAGAGAGACCCAGTACTTC
TRBJ1-2	-	TRBV30	-	CAWSVVANYGYTF	TGTGCCTGGAGTGTGGTGGCAAACTATGGCTACACCTTC
TRBJ1-2	-	TRBV5-1	-	CASSSDPYYGYTF	TGCGCCAGCAGCTCTGACCCATACTATGGCTACACCTTC
TRBJ1-5	-	TRBV6-9	-	CASSRLEGDQPQHF	TGTGCCAGCAGTCGATTGGAGGGTGATCAGCCCCAGCATTTT
TRBJ2-2	-	TRBV7-9	-	CASSLWVATDTGELFF	TGTGCCAGCAGCTTATGGGTAGCTACGGACACCGGGGAGCTGTTTTTT
TRBJ1-2	-	TRBV5-6	TRBD1	CASSPGTGVGQYGYTF	TGTGCCAGCAGCCCCGGGACAGGGGTGGGGCAGTATGGCTACACCTTC
TRBJ1-1	-	TRBV29-1	TRBD1	CSVMGDSFIQAFF	TGCAGCGTTATGGGGGACAGCTTTATTCAAGCTTTCTTT
TRBJ2-1	-	TRBV29-1	TRBD1	CSVGGQQYNEQFF	TGCAGCGTTGGGGGACAGCAATACAATGAGCAGTTCTTC
TRBJ2-3	-	TRBV6-1	TRBD2	CASSGTSGGNTQYF	TGTGCCAGCAGCGGGACTAGCGGGGGGAATACGCAGTATTTT
TRBJ2-1	-	TRBV11-1	-	CASRRLSRDSYNEQFF	TGTGCCAGCAGGAGGCTCTCGCGGGACTCCTACAATGAGCAGTTCTTC
TRBJ2-5	once	TRBV5-1	-	CASSQYGQQETQYF	TGCGCCAGCAGCCAGTACGGACAACAAGAGACCCAGTACTTC
TRBJ2-7	-	TRBV7-8	-	CASTYRWGDLQYF	TGTGCCAGCACCTACCGATGGGGGGACCTCCAGTACTTC